The 24 T cell receptor beta chains presented below share a single source sample, sequenced in a study of T cells of healthy individuals. Using its own MiXCR run on the 5' RACE reads, TCRdb lists one record per CDR3 protein. The repertoire holds 35,000 to 45,000 distinct CDR3 sequences, approximately 4.9% seen once, with 7% to 10% in the top ten. The receptors originated from a human donor in good health.

This clonotype was found many times. V and J are TRBV29-1 and TRBJ2-1; D is uncertain. The CDR3 loop spans 11 amino acids. V was cut by 3 bases and J by 8 bases, with 8 bases left in between. Germline assignment: CDR1 SQVTM and CDR2 ANQGSEA. DNA for the CDR3: TGCAGCGTTGAGCCCGTTGATGAGCAGTTCTTC. This sequence encodes CSVEPVDEQFF.

This clonotype was recorded at least ten times. J is TRBJ2-2 and V is TRBV20-1; 7 bases line up with TRBD2. This CDR3 region has 16 residues. Germline-derived CDR1 and CDR2 are DFQATT and SNEGSKA (reference sequence). Trimming at V came to 0 bases and at J to 9 bases, leaving 13 bases not matched to a gene. CDR3 coding DNA: TGCAGTGCTAGAGATCTGCTAGCGGATGTCGGCCGGGAGCTGTTTTTT. This gives the protein CSARDLLADVGRELFF.

This clonotype appeared a few times. This rearrangement joins TRBV4-2 to TRBJ2-3; 7 bases line up with TRBD2. The CDR3 spans 17 residues. Germline CDR1 reads LGHNA; CDR2 reads YNFKEQ. The V gene end was trimmed by 0 bases and the J gene end by 1 base; junction bases not matched to a gene: 7. CDR3 sequence reads: CASSQELGGRGTDTQYF. Written as DNA, the CDR3 is TGTGCCAGCAGCCAAGAGCTTGGGGGGAGGGGCACAGATACGCAGTATTTT.

There are many counts of this clonotype. The chain combines TRBV5-1 with TRBJ2-3; TRBD2 matches at 9 bases. The CDR3 sequence is 15 residues long. CDR1 SGHRS and CDR2 YFSETQ come from the germline V gene. Germline trimming cut 3 bases from V and 2 bases from J; bases unmatched to any gene: 4. The CDR3 here is CASSSRGGATDTQYF. CDR3 bases: TGCGCCAGCAGCTCACGCGGGGGGGCCACAGATACGCAGTATTTT.

This clonotype showed up just a few times. CDR3 region: CASSQRDSETQYF. The CDR3 DNA follows: TGTGCCAGCAGCCAAAGGGACTCCGAGACCCAGTACTTC. The V and J genes are TRBV14 and TRBJ2-5, with D possibly TRBD2 on 6 matching bases. Germline lookup yields CDR1 SGHDN and CDR2 FVKESK. The CDR3 totals 13 residues. Trimming took 2 bases from V and 5 from J, leaving 9 bases between them.

In its sample, this clonotype was seen many times. In nucleotides, the CDR3 is TGTGCCAGCAGCCACTCAGGGACTAGCGGGACCAACACAGATACGCAGTATTTT. Translating gives CASSHSGTSGTNTDTQYF. J is TRBJ2-3 and V is TRBV3-1; 13 bases line up with TRBD2. The CDR3 covers 18 residues. Germline V lookup: CDR1 LGHDT, CDR2 YNNKEL (reference sequence). V was clipped by 3 bases and J by 2 bases; unmatched bases: 8.

This clonotype has more than one count but fewer than ten. DNA for the CDR3: TGTGCCAGCAGTGATTGGGAGGGTGAAGCTTTCTTT. Its protein is CASSDWEGEAFF. This chain joins TRBV6-1 and TRBJ1-1; D is unresolved. This CDR3 has 12 amino acids. Germline CDR1 MNHNS, CDR2 SASEGT. Trimming took 3 bases from V and 7 from J, leaving 9 bases between them.

There are many counts of this clonotype. The chain joins TRBV25-1 to TRBJ2-3; D uncertain. Germline loops: CDR1 MGHDK, CDR2 SYGVNS. V was shortened by 3 bases and J by 2 bases, with 9 bases between the two germline ends. The CDR3 spans 14 residues. The CDR3 sequence: CASSESEYTDTQYF. CDR3 bases: TGTGCCAGCAGTGAGTCCGAATACACAGATACGCAGTATTTT.

This clonotype appeared many times. The chain carries TRBV14 and TRBJ2-1; TRBD2 matches 8 bases. From germline, CDR1 is SGHDN and CDR2 FVKESK. With 4 bases clipped from V and 2 bases from J, the junction kept 4 bases outside the gene matches. This CDR3 has 15 residues. In DNA form, the CDR3 reads TGTGCCAGCAGCCCTCGGACTAGCCCCTACAATGAGCAGTTCTTC. Translation gives CASSPRTSPYNEQFF. Together with reference TRBV14 and TRBJ2-1, the CDR3 gives the full variable domain: EAGVTQFPSHSVIEKGQTVTLRCDPISGHDNLYWYRRVMGKEIKFLLHFVKESKQDESGMPNNRFLAERTGGTYSTLKVQPAELEDSGVYFCASSPRTSPYNEQFFGPGTRLTVL.

This clonotype was detected many times. This chain uses TRBV30 with TRBJ2-1, with 10 bases identical to TRBD2. The CDR3 has 17 amino acids. Germline CDR1 GTSNPN, CDR2 SVGIG (reference sequence). The ends lost 3 bases at V and 9 bases at J; junction bases unmatched: 17. This chain's CDR3 is CAWSPLTGQRGGGEQFF. The CDR3 bases are TGTGCCTGGAGCCCGCTAACGGGCCAGCGGGGGGGAGGTGAGCAGTTCTTC.

This clonotype has a count of ten or more. The chain links TRBV5-1 to TRBJ2-7; 7 positions match TRBD1. This CDR3 spans 13 amino acids. V shed 5 bases and J 5 bases; nucleotides not matched to a gene: 7. Germline V gene data show CDR1 as SGHRS and CDR2 as YFSETQ. The CDR3 bases are TGCGCCAGCAGGCTAGACAGGGTCAACGAGCAGTACTTC. Its translation: CASRLDRVNEQYF. Full variable domain (missing parts from reference TRBV5-1 and TRBJ2-7): KAGVTQTPRYLIKTRGQQVTLSCSPISGHRSVSWYQQTPGQGLQFLFEYFSETQRNKGNFPGRFSGRQFSNSRSEMNVSTLELGDSALYLCASRLDRVNEQYFGPGTRLTVT.

CDR3 nucleotides: TGTGCCAGCAGACCGGGGTTGGCGGATACGCAGTATTTT. It is translated as CASRPGLADTQYF. V and J are TRBV2 and TRBJ2-3, with D tentatively TRBD2 (5 bases). Germline V gene data show CDR1 as SNHLY and CDR2 as FYNNEI. The ends were cut back, 6 bases at V and 6 bases at J, with 13 bases in the middle. The CDR3 covers 13 residues. Using reference TRBV2 and TRBJ2-3 for the parts outside the CDR3, the full variable domain is EPEVTQTPSHQVTQMGQEVILRCVPISNHLYFYWYRQILGQKVEFLVSFYNNEISEKSEIFDDQFSVERPDGSNFTLKIRSTKLEDSAMYFCASRPGLADTQYFGPGTRLTVL.

This clonotype was picked up many times. This chain links TRBV12-3 or TRBV12-4 with TRBJ1-1, with D hard to call. CDR3 length equals 11 residues. V gave up 2 bases and J gave up 5 bases, with 3 bases separating them. CDR3 sequence reads: CASSLPTEAFF. The CDR3 DNA is TGTGCCAGCAGTTTACCGACTGAAGCTTTCTTT.

This clonotype appeared many times. The chain combines TRBV18 with TRBJ1-2; tentative D call: TRBD1 (6 bases). Deletions cut 2 bases from V and 6 bases from J, with 19 bases between. CDR1 and CDR2 from the germline V gene are KGHSH and LQKENI. The CDR3 contains 16 residues. CDR3 nucleotides: TGTGCCAGCTCACCAGGGCAAGTTCGACAGGTCGATGGCTACACCTTC. Protein product: CASSPGQVRQVDGYTF. Combining the CDR3 with reference TRBV18 and TRBJ1-2 gives the whole variable domain NAGVMQNPRHLVRRRGQEARLRCSPMKGHSHVYWYRQLPEEGLKFMVYLQKENIIDESGMPKERFSAEFPKEGPSILRIQQVVRGDSAAYFCASSPGQVRQVDGYTFGSGTRLTVV.

This clonotype was seen only a few times. The chain combines TRBV5-1 with TRBJ2-7; D gene unclear. V was shortened by 6 bases and J by 0 bases, with 13 bases between the two germline ends. This CDR3 spans 14 amino acids. Per the germline V gene, CDR1 is SGHRS and CDR2 is YFSETQ. CDR3 sequence: CASTVGENSYEQYF. The CDR3 DNA sequence: TGCGCCAGCACCGTTGGCGAAAACTCCTACGAGCAGTACTTC.

This clonotype was observed at least ten times. V and J are TRBV6-1 and TRBJ2-7; 8 bases agree with TRBD1. Germline CDR1 reads MNHNS; CDR2 reads SASEGT. Germline trimming cut 3 bases from V and 5 bases from J; bases unmatched to any gene: 6. The CDR3 consists of 14 residues. The CDR3: CASSDAQGADEQYF. The CDR3 bases are TGTGCCAGCAGTGATGCGCAGGGGGCGGACGAGCAGTACTTC.

The CDR3 is CAISGGQIYYGYTF. DNA for the CDR3: TGTGCCATCAGTGGGGGACAGATCTATTATGGCTACACCTTC. The genes are TRBV10-3 and TRBJ1-2; 7 nucleotides agree with TRBD1. CDR1 and CDR2 (germline): ENHRY, SYGVKD. The CDR3 is 14 amino acids. Unmatched junction bases numbered 7, after V lost 4 bases and J lost 5 bases.

The chain has TRBV11-3 and TRBJ2-1; 10 positions match TRBD1. Germline values: CDR1 SGHNT, CDR2 YENEEA. With V trimmed by 5 bases and J by 8 bases, 3 bases remained unmatched. This CDR3 is built from 13 residues. The DNA for the CDR3 is TGTGCCAGCAGCGGGGGGACAGGGGATGAGCAGTTCTTC. It encodes CASSGGTGDEQFF.

This clonotype has more than one count but fewer than ten. This chain links TRBV19 with TRBJ1-6; 12 positions agree with TRBD1. Trimming removed 10 bases from V and 4 bases from J; junction bases left unmatched: 8. The CDR3 loop spans 16 amino acids. From germline, CDR1 is LNHDA and CDR2 SQIVND (reference sequence). Here the CDR3 DNA reads TGTGCCACCACCCCGGGACAGGGGGCGTATAATTCACCCCTCCACTTT. It translates to CATTPGQGAYNSPLHF.

This clonotype was seen many times. The chain links TRBV14 to TRBJ1-4, with 7 bases that match TRBD1. The CDR3 totals 15 residues. Germline CDR1 SGHDN, CDR2 FVKESK. The junction had 7 bases not matched to a gene; V was cut back by 1 base and J by 8 bases. The CDR3 coding sequence is TGTGCCAGCAGCCAAGCGGGCGGACAGGTCGAAAAACTGTTTTTT. Its protein product is CASSQAGGQVEKLFF. Full variable domain (outside the CDR3, taken from reference TRBV14 and TRBJ1-4): EAGVTQFPSHSVIEKGQTVTLRCDPISGHDNLYWYRRVMGKEIKFLLHFVKESKQDESGMPNNRFLAERTGGTYSTLKVQPAELEDSGVYFCASSQAGGQVEKLFFGSGTQLSVL.

This clonotype was counted ten times or more. This chain links TRBV20-1 with TRBJ2-1, with D possibly TRBD2 on 5 matching bases. This CDR3 is built from 14 residues. CDR1 is DFQATT, CDR2 SNEGSKA, per germline (reference sequence). V was shortened by 3 bases and J by 5 bases, with 14 bases between the two germline ends. The CDR3 reads CSARGGRENNEQFF. CDR3 sequence (DNA): TGCAGTGCTAGGGGCGGTAGGGAGAACAATGAGCAGTTCTTC.

This clonotype appeared many times. The V gene is TRBV5-6, the J gene TRBJ1-4; tentative D call: TRBD1 (5 bases). The CDR3 spans 14 residues. Trimming removed 0 bases from V and 3 bases from J, with 6 bases in between. Germline V gives CDR1 SGHDT, CDR2 YYEEEE. The CDR3: CASSLAGPNEKLFF. In DNA, the CDR3 is TGTGCCAGCAGCTTGGCAGGGCCTAATGAAAAACTGTTTTTT.

This clonotype has just a few counts. The chain joins TRBV5-4 to TRBJ1-1; D ambiguous. CDR1 is SGHNT and CDR2 is YYREEE in the germline V gene (reference sequence). The germline V and J ends were trimmed by 0 bases and 6 bases, with 18 bases remaining between them. This CDR3 has 16 residues. This chain's CDR3 is CASSLVAGGGSAEAFF. The CDR3 DNA is TGTGCCAGCAGCTTGGTGGCAGGAGGAGGTTCTGCTGAAGCTTTCTTT.

This clonotype occurred a few times. The gene calls are TRBV6-6 and TRBJ2-2; 13 nucleotides match TRBD2. V shed 6 bases and J 0 bases; nucleotides not matched to a gene: 10. Looked up from germline, CDR1 is MNHNY and CDR2 is SVGAGI (reference sequence). The CDR3 contains 19 residues. The CDR3 DNA sequence: TGTGCCAGCAGACCCGGACTAGCGGGGGAGGCGTCGAACACCGGGGAGCTGTTTTTT. This gives the protein CASRPGLAGEASNTGELFF.